The 24 T cell receptor beta chains given below trace back to one sample, sequenced in a study of T cell clonality in common variable immunodeficiency. Clones were read by immunoSEQ multiplex PCR, and TCRdb kept only the in-frame ones, dropping some. This sample has about 35,000 clones and no singletons, with 9.5% in the ten largest. Sequencing was done on a sample of peripheral blood mononuclear cells. The source is a person aged 18-69 years in good health.

As regards this clone: A much larger clone lies one base from this, so it may be a read error. The read ends 3 residues shy of where the CDR3 ends; the end is completed using the germline J gene. This chain links TRBV7-2 with TRBJ2-2, with D maybe TRBD1 (5 bases). The CDR3 sequence is 14 residues long. CDR1 and CDR2 (germline): SGHTA, FQGNSA. The sequenced CDR3 bases are TGTGCCAGCAGCTTCATTTCTGGGGCCAACGTG. Translated: CASSFISGANV. The full CDR3 reads CASSFISGANVLFF.

This clone was recorded many times. Read coverage stops 3 residues before the CDR3 terminus; the germline J gene supplies the remainder. The chain combines TRBV18 with TRBJ2-5, with 10 bases that match TRBD1. In germline, CDR1 is KGHSH, CDR2 LQKENI. The CDR3 contains 14 residues. The V gene end was trimmed by 4 bases and the J gene end by 4 bases; junction bases not matched to a gene: 3. The part of the CDR3 DNA that was read is TGTGCCAGCTCACGTGGGACAGGGGCAGAGACC. This encodes CASSRGTGAET. In full, the CDR3 reads CASSRGTGAETQYF.

This clone has a count of ten or more. The read ends 3 residues before the CDR3 terminus; that terminus is restored from the germline J gene. This chain joins TRBV19 and TRBJ1-6; TRBD1 is a possible D gene (6 bases). Germline values: CDR1 LNHDA, CDR2 SQIVND (reference sequence). The CDR3 is made up of 12 amino acids. With 8 bases removed from V and 7 bases from J, the gap between germline ends came to 9 bases. CDR3 amino acids: CASRDTNSPLHF. CDR3 bases read: TGTGCCAGTCGGGACACCAATTCACCC.

This clone was seen at least ten times. The read ends 3 residues before the CDR3 terminus; that terminus is restored from the germline J gene. The chain combines TRBV7-2 with TRBJ1-2, with D possibly being TRBD1 (6 bases). V shed 0 bases and J shed 4 bases, with 12 bases lying between them. CDR3 length: 15 residues. Germline CDR1 and CDR2: SGHTA and FQGNSA. This chain's CDR3 is CASSLADGGAYGYTF. The sequenced CDR3 bases are TGTGCCAGCAGCTTAGCGGATGGGGGGGCCTATGGC.

The sample holds many counts of this clone. Read coverage stops 3 residues before the CDR3 terminus; the germline J gene supplies the remainder. The chain joins TRBV5-1 to TRBJ2-3; maybe TRBD2 (6 bases). This CDR3 region has 16 residues. The V end was cut by 4 bases, the J end by 2 bases, with 17 bases between. CDR1 SGHRS and CDR2 YFSETQ come from the germline V gene. The CDR3 sequence is CASSEGASATTDTQYF. The DNA read from the CDR3 is TGCGCCAGCAGCGAAGGGGCTAGCGCTACCACAGATACG.

CDR3 protein: CASSLPDRENTIYF. Partial CDR3 DNA: TGTGCCAGCAGCTTACCCGACAGGGAAAACACC. The rearrangement links TRBV7-9 to TRBJ1-3, with 7 bases that match TRBD1. The sequenced fragment ends 3 residues before the CDR3 boundary, so the rest is inferred from the germline J gene. The CDR3 contains 14 residues. The germline CDR1 and CDR2 sequences are SEHNR and FQNEAQ (reference sequence). J lost 6 bases, V lost 2 bases, and 4 bases had no gene match. Looking up the rest from reference TRBV7-9 and TRBJ1-3 gives the full variable domain: DTGVSQNPRHKITKRGQNVTFRCDPISEHNRLYWYRQTLGQGPEFLTYFQNEAQLEKSRLLSDRFSAERPKGSFSTLEIQRTEQGDSAMYLCASSLPDRENTIYFGEGSWLTVV.

This clone occurred many times. The read finishes 3 residues shy of the CDR3 end, and the germline J gene is used to complete it. The rearrangement uses TRBV19 and TRBJ2-5; D perhaps matches TRBD2 (5 bases). V was clipped by 9 bases and J by 0 bases, with 11 bases between them. Germline CDR1 is LNHDA and CDR2 is SQIVND (reference sequence). This CDR3 is 13 amino acids long. The covered CDR3 bases are TGTGCCAGCTCGGGGTGGGACCAAGAGACC. Its translation is CASSGWDQET. The complete CDR3 reads CASSGWDQETQYF.

In this sample, this clone turned up many times. Coverage ceases 3 residues before the CDR3 finishes, and the germline J gene fills in the end. This sequence joins TRBV30 and TRBJ2-7; D might be TRBD2 (5 bases). The germline CDR1 and CDR2 sequences are GTSNPN and SVGIG (reference sequence). The V end lost 7 bases, the J end lost 6 bases, and 13 bases lay between the germline ends. The CDR3 has 11 amino acids. This chain's CDR3 is CASTNFGEQYF. The covered CDR3 bases are TGTGCCTCGACTAACTTCGGCGAG.

This clone was observed many times. The read terminates 3 residues before the CDR3 end, so the remaining end is supplied by the germline J gene. The chain is built from TRBV5-1 and TRBJ2-2, with 15 bases that match TRBD2. CDR1 and CDR2 (germline): SGHRS, YFSETQ. The V segment lost 2 bases and the J segment 1 base; nucleotides outside the gene matches: 3. This CDR3 is 18 amino acids long. The chain's CDR3 is CASSFLGLAGGNTGELFF. The DNA read from the CDR3 is TGCGCCAGCAGCTTCCTGGGACTAGCGGGAGGGAACACCGGGGAG.

This clone was recorded at least ten times. The read falls 3 residues short of the CDR3 end, and the missing part is taken from the germline J gene. The V call is TRBV18, the J call TRBJ2-7, with 8 bases fitting TRBD1. CDR3 length: 15 residues. V shed 6 bases, J shed 4 bases, and the junction held 11 bases outside the gene matches. Germline loops: CDR1 KGHSH, CDR2 LQKENI. The covered CDR3 bases are TGTGCCAGCTCTCCAAGACAGGGGAAACTATACGAG. Its translation is CASSPRQGKLYE. The full CDR3 protein reads CASSPRQGKLYEQYF. The variable domain in full, with the rest retrieved from reference TRBV18 and TRBJ2-7, is NAGVMQNPRHLVRRRGQEARLRCSPMKGHSHVYWYRQLPEEGLKFMVYLQKENIIDESGMPKERFSAEFPKEGPSILRIQQVVRGDSAAYFCASSPRQGKLYEQYFGPGTRLTVT.

This clone was recorded at least ten times. Read data end 3 residues before the CDR3 end; the end is taken from the germline J gene. V is TRBV20-1 and J is TRBJ2-3; no firm D call. CDR3 length: 13 amino acids. CDR1 and CDR2 (germline): DFQATT, SNEGSKA (reference sequence). The DNA read from the CDR3 is TGCAGTGCCGTCGCAGATAGCAATCAGCCG. Translation: CSAVADSNQP. The entire CDR3 is CSAVADSNQPQYF.

In its sample, this clone was seen many times. The read ends 3 residues early relative to the CDR3; the germline J gene fills the gap. The chain joins TRBV28 to TRBJ2-1; D call uncertain. The CDR3 is made up of 10 amino acids. Germline V gene sequence: CDR1 MDHEN, CDR2 SYDVKM. V was clipped by 11 bases and J by 9 bases, with 11 bases between them. The CDR3 spells CASSGREQFF. The sequenced CDR3 bases are TGTGCCTCCTCAGGCCGTGAG. Full variable domain (remainder filled in from reference TRBV28 and TRBJ2-1): DVKVTQSSRYLVKRTGEKVFLECVQDMDHENMFWYRQDPGLGLRLIYFSYDVKMKEKGDIPEGYSVSREKKERFSLILESASTNQTSMYLCASSGREQFFGPGTRLTVL.

This clone was recorded at least ten times. CDR3 region: CASSLTGVGTDTQYF. Incomplete CDR3 DNA: TGTGCCAGCAGCTTAACAGGGGTCGGCACAGATACG. The chain carries TRBV7-8 and TRBJ2-3; the match to TRBD1 covers 7 bases. The sequence runs out 3 residues before the end of the CDR3; the remainder is reconstructed from the germline J gene. Germline values: CDR1 SGHVS, CDR2 FQNEAQ. Trimming cost V 2 bases and J 1 base; bases outside gene matches: 3. This CDR3 contains 15 residues.

The table lists this clone with many counts. Sequencing ends 3 residues short of the CDR3 end; the germline J gene provides the rest. The rearrangement uses TRBV7-9 and TRBJ1-1; D not certain. Germline lookup yields CDR1 SEHNR and CDR2 FQNEAQ (reference sequence). V shed 8 bases and J shed 0 bases, with 13 bases lying between them. The CDR3 is 14 amino acids. The sequenced CDR3 bases are TGTGCCAGCCCCCGCGGCGCCATGAACACTGAA. It codes for CASPRGAMNTE. The whole CDR3 region reads CASPRGAMNTEAFF.

This clone has only a few counts. The sequenced fragment ends 3 residues before the CDR3 boundary, so the rest is inferred from the germline J gene. J is TRBJ1-2 and V is TRBV7-8; D remains unclear. The length of the CDR3 is 15 residues. CDR1 is SGHVS, CDR2 FQNEAQ, per germline. The DNA read from the CDR3 is TGTGCCAGCAGCTTAGATTATGCTAGCAAAAACATC. It yields the protein CASSLDYASKNI. The full-length CDR3 reads as CASSLDYASKNIYTF. Combining the CDR3 with reference TRBV7-8 and TRBJ1-2 gives the whole variable domain GAGVSQSPRYKVAKRGQDVALRCDPISGHVSLFWYQQALGQGPEFLTYFQNEAQLDKSGLPSDRFFAERPEGSVSTLKIQRTQQEDSAVYLCASSLDYASKNIYTFGSGTRLTVV.

This clone was counted at least ten times. The sequence runs out 3 residues before the end of the CDR3; the remainder is reconstructed from the germline J gene. This chain connects TRBV20-1 to TRBJ2-3, with TRBD1 matching over 8 bases. There are 15 residues in the CDR3. Germline V CDR1 and CDR2: DFQATT, SNEGSKA (reference sequence). Unmatched junction bases numbered 8, after V lost 4 bases and J lost 2 bases. CDR3 DNA, as far as it was read: TGCAGTGCTACGAATCCGGGACAGGCCACAGATACG. It is translated as CSATNPGQATDT. In full, the CDR3 reads CSATNPGQATDTQYF.

This clone was recorded at least ten times. The read ends 3 residues before the CDR3 terminus; that terminus is restored from the germline J gene. V is TRBV5-6 and J is TRBJ2-1; D gene uncertain. Germline V gene data show CDR1 as SGHDT and CDR2 as YYEEEE. This CDR3 is 14 amino acids long. V lost 0 bases to trimming and J lost 5 bases, with 9 bases between them. The DNA read from the CDR3 is TGTGCCAGCAGCTTGGCTGCGTCCCACAATGAG. It translates to CASSLAASHNE. The whole CDR3 protein reads CASSLAASHNEQFF.

This clone showed up many times. Read coverage stops 3 residues before the CDR3 terminus; the germline J gene supplies the remainder. This chain links TRBV7-9 with TRBJ1-1, with D maybe TRBD1 (5 bases). The CDR3 is 13 amino acids. Trimming cost V 4 bases and J 0 bases, with 6 bases left between them. Germline lookup yields CDR1 SEHNR and CDR2 FQNEAQ (reference sequence). CDR3 DNA, as far as it was read: TGTGCCAGCAGCTCGACAGTGAACACTGAA. It codes for CASSSTVNTE. From start to end, the CDR3 is CASSSTVNTEAFF.

At least ten counts were recorded for this clone. The observed sequence ends 3 residues before the CDR3 terminus, with the missing tail filled in from the germline J gene. The chain couples TRBV10-3 to TRBJ2-3; 8 nucleotides line up with TRBD2. Germline V gene lookup returns CDR1 ENHRY and CDR2 SYGVKD. The V gene end was trimmed by 4 bases and the J gene end by 0 bases; junction bases not matched to a gene: 6. The CDR3 has 16 residues. CDR3 DNA (partial): TGTGCCATCAGTGGGGTAGCGGGGTTCAGCACAGATACG. Translation: CAISGVAGFSTDT. The complete CDR3 reads CAISGVAGFSTDTQYF.

This clone has a count of ten or more. The CDR3 goes on 3 residues after the read ends, and that part is filled in from the germline J gene. The chain joins TRBV19 to TRBJ1-3; D not certain. The germline V and J ends were trimmed by 10 bases and 3 bases, with 13 bases remaining between them. The CDR3 contains 13 residues. CDR1 is LNHDA, CDR2 SQIVND, per germline (reference sequence). CDR3 sequence reads: CATSPSVGNTIYF. CDR3 DNA, as far as it was read: TGTGCCACCTCCCCATCGGTTGGAAACACC.

This clone was seen repeatedly, ten times or more. The read halts 3 residues ahead of the CDR3 end, with the missing end drawn from the germline J gene. The J gene is TRBJ1-5, the V gene TRBV7-2; D perhaps matches TRBD1 (6 bases). In germline, CDR1 is SGHTA, CDR2 FQGNSA. The CDR3 runs 15 residues. Trimming removed 6 bases at V and 3 bases at J, with 15 bases between. CDR3 protein: CASSSLAGVNQPQHF. Incomplete CDR3 DNA: TGTGCCAGCAGTTCACTCGCAGGGGTCAATCAGCCC.

This clone was counted at least ten times. At one boundary the junction diverges from the germline segment, which might be a read error. The read gets to within 3 residues of the CDR3 end, and the germline J gene fills in the rest. The chain uses TRBV4-2 and TRBJ2-3; TRBD2 aligns across 16 bases. Germline CDR1 LGHNA, CDR2 YNFKEQ. The CDR3 runs to 18 residues. This CDR3 reads CASSPGLAGGPSTDTQYF. The sequenced part of the CDR3 DNA is TGCGCCAGCAGCCCGGGACTAGCGGGAGGGCCGAGCACAGATACG.

This clone was picked up many times. The CDR3 reads CASSLFGTSGSNEQFF. CDR3 DNA, as far as it was read: TGTGCCAGCAGCTTATTTGGGACTAGCGGATCCAATGAG. The chain joins TRBV7-8 to TRBJ2-1; TRBD2 aligns across 11 bases. The sequence runs out 3 residues before the end of the CDR3; the remainder is reconstructed from the germline J gene. V shed 2 bases, J shed 6 bases, and the junction held 6 bases outside the gene matches. From germline, CDR1 is SGHVS and CDR2 FQNEAQ. This CDR3 has 16 residues.

This clone was seen many times. The read terminates 3 residues before the CDR3 end, so the remaining end is supplied by the germline J gene. This chain connects TRBV6-4 to TRBJ2-3, with 7 bases aligning to TRBD2. The germline CDR1 and CDR2 sequences are MRHNA and SNTAGT. The CDR3 has 14 residues. The V and J ends lost 2 bases and 4 bases, in that order; junction bases with no gene match: 3. The CDR3 protein is CASSDGAGADTQYF. The DNA read from the CDR3 is TGTGCCAGCAGTGACGGGGCGGGGGCAGATACG.